The present TCR beta chain was sequenced within a study of cytomegalovirus exposure and HLA in healthy donors. Background on the study: Ancestry clustering placed 70% to 90% of under 450 genotyped donors in the Caucasian-associated cluster.

As for this clone: The antigen is unknown.

CDR3 length: 15 amino acids. CDR1 SEHNR and CDR2 FQNEAQ come from the germline V gene (reference sequence). The study, taken as a whole, reports: Cytomegalovirus association was listed for about 170 TCR beta chains.

The PCR used 60 Vbeta and 13 Jbeta primers. Repertoires were generated with immunoSEQ multiplex PCR, while TCRdb's copy carries only in-frame clones and drops some. Among under 200,000 clones listed, roughly 75% were seen once. Specimen: PBMCs. The chain recombines TRBV7-9 with TRBJ2-5; tentatively, D is TRBD2 (5 bases). The DNA end lines up better with TRBJ2-7; the J call may be wrong. This clonotype was obtained from a man aged 40-49 years in good health and CMV-seronegative. DNA for the CDR3: TGTGCCAGCAGGCCCCTGAGCGGAGACTCCTACGAGCAGTACTTC. Its translation: CASRPLSGDSYEQYF.